This T cell receptor (beta chain) was found in a study of cytomegalovirus exposure and HLA in healthy donors. Looking at the study overall: Earlier work reported approximately 100 million unique TCR beta sequences from 180 million or so T cells. Early released data comprised around 80 million unique TCRs from HLA-typed donors.

This CDR3 has 16 residues. CDR1 SGHTS and CDR2 YDEGEE come from the germline V gene. Trimming removed 3 bases from V and 6 bases from J; junction bases left unmatched: 10. It was healthy bone marrow donors who served as donors. The PCR made use of 60 Vbeta and 13 Jbeta primers. The protocol was immunoSEQ multiplex PCR, while the TCRdb copy is restricted to in-frame clones and leaves out a portion. The top ten hold around 2.2% of the sample, which has roughly 160,000 clones, approximately 75% seen once. The source is a man over 45 in good health and CMV-seropositive. The sample taken for sequencing was PBMCs. J is TRBJ1-1 and V is TRBV5-8; 11 bases align to TRBD1. This CDR3 reads CASSSWAGQGVPEAFF. The CDR3 region has the DNA TGTGCCAGCAGCTCGTGGGCGGGACAGGGGGTCCCTGAAGCTTTCTTT.